The clone carrying this T cell receptor (beta chain) was detected a few times. This entry is derived from a study of T cells in Graves' hyperthyroidism and ophthalmopathy. V gave up 5 bases and J gave up 10 bases; unmatched junction bases: 2. The germline V gene has CDR1 MNHNS and CDR2 SASEGT. The CDR3 contains 11 residues. The investigators amplified TCR beta CDR3 regions from RNA transcripts. The TCR CDR3 first-round RT-PCR relied on the HTBI primer set. TCRdb fed the multiplex PCR reads into MiXCR, producing one record per CDR3 protein. The table has more than 450,000 distinct CDR3 sequences, less than 15% seen once; the top ten hold 14%. Patients aged 18 to 65 with hyperthyroidism were newly diagnosed, with duration under 2 months. Pregnant or lactating patients were excluded, as were those with uncontrolled infection or other autoimmune disease.

This receptor was identified in a woman in her thirties or forties with Graves' hyperthyroidism. Sequencing was performed on blood. The chain carries TRBV6-1 and TRBJ2-1, with 7 bases that match TRBD2. The CDR3, as DNA: TGTGCCAGCAGTAACGGGGGGGAGCAGTTCTTC. Protein product: CASSNGGEQFF.